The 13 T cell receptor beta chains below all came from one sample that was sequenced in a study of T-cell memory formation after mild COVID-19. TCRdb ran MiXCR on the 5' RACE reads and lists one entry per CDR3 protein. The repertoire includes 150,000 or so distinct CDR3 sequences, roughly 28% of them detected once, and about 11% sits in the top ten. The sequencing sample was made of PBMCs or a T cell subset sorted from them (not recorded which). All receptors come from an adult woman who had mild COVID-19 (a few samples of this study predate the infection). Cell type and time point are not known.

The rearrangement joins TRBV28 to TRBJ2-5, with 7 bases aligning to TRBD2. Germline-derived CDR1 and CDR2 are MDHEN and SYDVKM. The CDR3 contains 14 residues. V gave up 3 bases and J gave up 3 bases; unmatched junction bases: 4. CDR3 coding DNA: TGTGCCAGCAGTTTGGGGGGGTCTGAAGAGACCCAGTACTTC. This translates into CASSLGGSEETQYF.

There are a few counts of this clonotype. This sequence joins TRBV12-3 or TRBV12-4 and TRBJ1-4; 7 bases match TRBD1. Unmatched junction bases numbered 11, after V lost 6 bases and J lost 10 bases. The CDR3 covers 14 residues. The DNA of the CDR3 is TGTGCCAGCAGGCGGGACAGCCCAGGGGGAAAACTGTTTTTT. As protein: CASRRDSPGGKLFF.

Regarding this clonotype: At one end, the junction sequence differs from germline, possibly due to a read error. The CDR3 loop reads CASSPFPGTSPKETQYF. In DNA, the CDR3 is TGTGCTAGCAGCCCCTTCCCCGGGACTAGCCCTAAAGAGACCCAGTACTTC. The chain combines TRBV7-7 with TRBJ2-5; 9 bases map to TRBD2. The length of the CDR3 is 17 residues. Germline V gene lookup returns CDR1 SSHAT and CDR2 FNYEAQ (reference sequence).

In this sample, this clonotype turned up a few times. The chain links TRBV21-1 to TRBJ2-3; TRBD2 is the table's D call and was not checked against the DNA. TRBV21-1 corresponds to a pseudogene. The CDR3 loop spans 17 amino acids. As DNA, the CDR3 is TGTGCCAGCAGCAAAGGGGTTAGGACTACCCCCACAGATACGCAGTATTTT. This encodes CASSKGVRTTPTDTQYF.

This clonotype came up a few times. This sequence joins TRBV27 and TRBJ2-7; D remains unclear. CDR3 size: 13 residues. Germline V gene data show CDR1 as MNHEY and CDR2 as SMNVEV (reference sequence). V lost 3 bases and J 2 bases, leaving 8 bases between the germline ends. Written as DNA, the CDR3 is TGTGCCAGCAGTTTGGGCAGCCCCTACGAGCAGTACTTC. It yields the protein CASSLGSPYEQYF.

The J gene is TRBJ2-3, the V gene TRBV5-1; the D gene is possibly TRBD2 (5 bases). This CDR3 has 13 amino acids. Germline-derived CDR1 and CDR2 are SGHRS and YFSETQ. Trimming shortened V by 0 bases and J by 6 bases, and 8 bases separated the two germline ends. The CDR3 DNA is TGCGCCAGCAGCTTGGTGGGAGAGGATACGCAGTATTTT. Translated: CASSLVGEDTQYF.

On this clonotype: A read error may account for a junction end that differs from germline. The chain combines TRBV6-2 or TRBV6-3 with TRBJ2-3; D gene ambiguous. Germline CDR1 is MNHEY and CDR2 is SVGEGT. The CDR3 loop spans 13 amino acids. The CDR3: CATSEPPRDTQYF. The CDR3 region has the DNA TGTGCCACCAGTGAGCCACCCAGGGATACGCAGTATTTT.

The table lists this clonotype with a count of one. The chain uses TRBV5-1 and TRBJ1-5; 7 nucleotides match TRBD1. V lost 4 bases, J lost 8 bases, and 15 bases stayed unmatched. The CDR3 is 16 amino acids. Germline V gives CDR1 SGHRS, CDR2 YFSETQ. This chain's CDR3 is CASSVGVTGAREPQHF. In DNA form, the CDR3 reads TGCGCCAGCAGCGTGGGGGTTACAGGGGCAAGGGAGCCCCAGCATTTT.

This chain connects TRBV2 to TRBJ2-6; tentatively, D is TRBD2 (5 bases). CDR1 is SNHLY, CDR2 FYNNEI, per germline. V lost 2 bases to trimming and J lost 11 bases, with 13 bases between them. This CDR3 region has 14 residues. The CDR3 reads CASSELGRGDVLTF. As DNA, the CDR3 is TGTGCCAGCAGTGAACTAGGGAGAGGAGACGTCCTGACTTTC.

In nucleotides, the CDR3 is TGTGCCAGCAGTCCCACAGGTTTTCGAGAGACCCAGTACTTC. It specifies CASSPTGFRETQYF. V is TRBV12-3 or TRBV12-4 and J is TRBJ2-5, with D perhaps matching TRBD1 (5 bases). V was trimmed by 5 bases and J by 4 bases, leaving 14 bases between them. The CDR3 length is 14 residues.

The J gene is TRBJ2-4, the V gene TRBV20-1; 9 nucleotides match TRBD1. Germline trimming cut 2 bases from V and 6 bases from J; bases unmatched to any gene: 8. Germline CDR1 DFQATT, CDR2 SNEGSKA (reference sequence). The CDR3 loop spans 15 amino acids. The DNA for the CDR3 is TGCAGTGCTAGAAGGGAGGGGACAGGGTCAAACATTCAGTACTTC. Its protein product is CSARREGTGSNIQYF.

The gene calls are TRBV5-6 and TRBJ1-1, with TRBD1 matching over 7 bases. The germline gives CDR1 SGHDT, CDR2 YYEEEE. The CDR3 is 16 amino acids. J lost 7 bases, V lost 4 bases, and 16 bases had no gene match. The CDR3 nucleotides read TGTGCCAGCAGCGGGTCCCCCCTAAACAGGGGCCGTGAAGCTTTCTTT. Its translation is CASSGSPLNRGREAFF.

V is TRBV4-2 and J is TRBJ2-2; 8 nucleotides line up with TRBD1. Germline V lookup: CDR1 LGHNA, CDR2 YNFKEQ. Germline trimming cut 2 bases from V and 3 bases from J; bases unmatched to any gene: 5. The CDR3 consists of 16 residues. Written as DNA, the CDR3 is TGTGCCAGCAGCCAACTCGACAGGGGAGACACCGGGGAGCTGTTTTTT. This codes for CASSQLDRGDTGELFF.